Each of the 30 T cell receptor beta chains below was sequenced from the same sample in a study of blood T cells in healthy people across ages. For the second PCR, which ran for about 6 to 11 cycles, a sample-barcoded 5' primer and a J-beta primer mix were used. In TCRdb, the 5' RACE reads were re-called with MiXCR into one record per CDR3 protein. The table records 700,000 to 850,000 distinct CDR3 sequences, about 37% of them present only once. Material: blood. The source is a man aged 18 to 30 in good health.

In its sample, this clonotype was seen many times. The chain recombines TRBV28 with TRBJ2-5; D unresolved. Germline-derived CDR1 and CDR2 are MDHEN and SYDVKM. This CDR3 spans 13 amino acids. V dropped 0 bases and J dropped 1 base, with 3 bases sitting between them. CDR3 bases: TGTGCCAGCAGTTTATGGACCCAAGAGACCCAGTACTTC. Protein sequence: CASSLWTQETQYF.

This clonotype has a handful of counts. The rearrangement joins TRBV21-1 to TRBJ2-1. TRBV21-1 is shown as a pseudogene. CDR3 length: 19 residues. The CDR3, as DNA: TGTGCCAGCAGCACAACGCCTTTAGACGGAGAATGCTCCTACAATGAGCAGTTCTTC. As protein: CASSTTPLDGECSYNEQFF.

The rearrangement uses TRBV3-1 and TRBJ2-3; no firm D call. With 11 bases removed from V and 2 bases from J, the gap between germline ends came to 20 bases. The germline V gene has CDR1 LGHDT and CDR2 YNNKEL (reference sequence). This CDR3 spans 15 amino acids. The CDR3 reads CAASIRPLTTDTQYF. DNA for the CDR3: TGTGCCGCTTCAATCAGGCCACTGACCACAGATACGCAGTATTTT.

This clonotype was observed once. One end of the junction fails to match germline, which may point to a read error. V gene TRBV20-1 combines with J gene TRBJ1-5; 9 bases line up with TRBD1. The CDR3 has 18 residues. Germline CDR1 and CDR2: DFQATT and SNEGSKA (reference sequence). CDR3 region: CSAKILGQGGTYNQPLHF. In DNA, the CDR3 is TGCAGTGCTAAAATTTTGGGACAGGGAGGGACCTATAATCAGCCCCTGCATTTT.

The rearrangement links TRBV18 to TRBJ2-1, with 9 positions matching TRBD2. The DNA matches TRBJ2-7 better at its end, which makes the J call doubtful. The CDR3 contains 15 residues. Germline CDR1 is KGHSH and CDR2 is LQKENI. The CDR3 here is CASSTSGLSYNEQYF. CDR3 bases: TGTGCCAGCTCGACTAGCGGACTGTCCTACAATGAGCAGTACTTC.

Concerning this clonotype itself: A much larger clone differs from this one at a single base, so this may be a read error. The chain combines TRBV12-3 or TRBV12-4 with TRBJ2-1; possibly TRBD2 for D (6 bases). The CDR3 is 18 amino acids. The ends were cut back, 6 bases at V and 4 bases at J, with 25 bases in the middle. The CDR3 coding sequence is TGTGCCAGCAGACTCGCGACGGGACCCAGGAGGGTTTACAATGAGCAGTTCTTC. As protein: CASRLATGPRRVYNEQFF.

Concerning this clonotype itself: It may be a read error: a sequence one base away is much more abundant. The gene calls are TRBV4-3 and TRBJ2-1; D may correspond to TRBD1 or TRBD2 (5 bases each). This CDR3 contains 17 residues. The germline CDR1 and CDR2 sequences are LGHNA and YSLEER. V was pared by 0 bases and J by 6 bases, with 18 bases between. CDR3 coding DNA: TGCGCCAGCAGCCAAGATGCACCGGGGACCCTCGCCAATGAGCAGTTCTTC. Encoded protein: CASSQDAPGTLANEQFF.

This clonotype appeared a few times. This chain joins TRBV27 and TRBJ2-7; D is unresolved. Trimming took off 5 bases at V and 3 bases at J, with 11 bases between the two ends. The CDR3 contains 13 residues. Germline CDR1 is MNHEY and CDR2 is SMNVEV (reference sequence). This chain's CDR3 is CASSRGRSYEQYF. CDR3 sequence (DNA): TGTGCCAGCAGTCGCGGACGGAGCTACGAGCAGTACTTC.

This clonotype was counted only a few times. V is TRBV7-2 and J is TRBJ2-1; the match to TRBD2 covers 8 bases. The J call may be incorrect, as the DNA end agrees better with TRBJ2-7. CDR1 SGHTA and CDR2 FQGNSA come from the germline V gene. The CDR3 is 15 amino acids. CDR3 amino acids: CASSLDGGAYNEQYF. As DNA, the CDR3 is TGTGCCAGCAGCTTAGACGGGGGGGCCTACAATGAGCAGTACTTC.

The genes are TRBV6-6 and TRBJ1-1, with TRBD1 matching over 8 bases. V trimming: 7 bases; J trimming: 1 base; junction bases outside the gene matches: 5. This CDR3 is 14 amino acids long. Germline V lookup: CDR1 MNHNY, CDR2 SVGAGI (reference sequence). The CDR3 sequence: CASIQTGANTEAFF. The CDR3 region has the DNA TGTGCCAGCATCCAGACAGGGGCGAACACTGAAGCTTTCTTT.

CDR3 nucleotides: TGCGCCAGCAGGAGGGGACCCATGAACACTGAAGCTTTCTTT. Its protein is CASRRGPMNTEAFF. The chain joins TRBV4-1 to TRBJ1-1, with a possible D match to TRBD1 (5 bases). CDR3 size: 14 residues. V was pared by 6 bases and J by 0 bases, with 11 bases between. From germline, CDR1 is MGHRA and CDR2 YSYEKL.

This clonotype appeared a single time. A clone one base away is much larger, so this may be a read error. V is TRBV10-3 and J is TRBJ2-5; 8 bases map to TRBD1. Germline lookup yields CDR1 ENHRY and CDR2 SYGVKD. This CDR3 has 16 amino acids. J gave up 5 bases and V 2 bases, and 10 bases lay outside the gene matches. This CDR3 reads CAISETDGQGRETQYF. CDR3 bases: TGTGCCATCAGTGAGACAGATGGACAGGGACGGGAGACCCAGTACTTC.

The rearrangement uses TRBV6-2 or TRBV6-3 and TRBJ2-1, with D perhaps TRBD2 (5 bases). The germline V and J ends were trimmed by 5 bases and 0 bases, with 8 bases remaining between them. The germline V gene has CDR1 MNHEY and CDR2 SVGEGT. The CDR3 runs 14 residues. The CDR3: CASSITSSYNEQFF. The CDR3 DNA follows: TGTGCCAGCAGTATTACTAGCTCCTACAATGAGCAGTTCTTC.

This clonotype came up a few times. The rearrangement joins TRBV9 to TRBJ2-1; possibly TRBD2 for D (6 bases). V lost 1 base, J lost 4 bases, and 15 bases lay in between. The CDR3 sequence is 16 residues long. CDR1 SGDLS and CDR2 YYNGEE come from the germline V gene. The CDR3 sequence is CASSVWSTGEYNEQFF. CDR3 DNA sequence: TGTGCCAGCAGCGTATGGTCAACGGGGGAATACAATGAGCAGTTCTTC.

This clonotype was observed a handful of times. CDR3 residues: CASSFSEGRETQYF. In DNA form, the CDR3 reads TGTGCCAGCAGTTTTTCCGAGGGGAGAGAGACCCAGTACTTC. V usage is TRBV12-3 or TRBV12-4 and J usage is TRBJ2-7; D assignment may be TRBD1 or TRBD2 (5 bases each). The end of the DNA aligns better with TRBJ2-5, so the J call may be wrong. CDR3 length: 14 residues.

The rearrangement joins TRBV5-5 to TRBJ2-3, with 9 bases lining up with TRBD1. The germline V gene encodes CDR1 SGHKS and CDR2 YYEKEE (reference sequence). This CDR3 is 15 amino acids long. The ends lost 5 bases at V and 3 bases at J; junction bases unmatched: 7. CDR3 sequence: CASRTGGQGTDTQYF. The CDR3 region has the DNA TGTGCCAGCAGGACGGGGGGACAGGGAACAGATACGCAGTATTTT.

This rearrangement joins TRBV3-1 to TRBJ2-3; tentatively, D is TRBD1 or TRBD2 (7 bases each). The germline V gene has CDR1 LGHDT and CDR2 YNNKEL (reference sequence). V was trimmed by 0 bases and J by 4 bases, leaving 14 bases between them. This CDR3 has 16 residues. DNA of the CDR3: TGTGCCAGCAGCCAAGAAGGGGGGGGGACAGCAGATACGCAGTATTTT. Protein sequence: CASSQEGGGTADTQYF.

V gene TRBV4-3 combines with J gene TRBJ2-2; TRBD2 might be the D (5 bases). The germline gives CDR1 LGHNA, CDR2 YSLEER. Trimming took off 4 bases at V and 1 base at J, with 13 bases between the two ends. The CDR3 loop spans 16 amino acids. The CDR3 DNA reads as TGCGCCAGCAGCCTTTCACGGGGATTGAACACCGGGGAGCTGTTTTTT. This sequence encodes CASSLSRGLNTGELFF.

This clonotype was recorded once. The chain recombines TRBV3-1 with TRBJ2-5; no clear D. The CDR3 is 14 amino acids. Deletions cut 1 base from V and 3 bases from J, with 9 bases between. From germline, CDR1 is LGHDT and CDR2 YNNKEL (reference sequence). CDR3 nucleotide sequence: TGTGCCAGCAGCCAAGCTAGTACCAAAGAGACCCAGTACTTC. Residues: CASSQASTKETQYF.

This clonotype was counted a few times. One junction end disagrees with the germline gene, perhaps due to a read error. The J gene is TRBJ2-3, the V gene TRBV6-5; no definite D call. The germline V gene has CDR1 MNHEY and CDR2 SVGAGI. The CDR3 is made up of 17 amino acids. The CDR3 DNA reads as TGTGCCAGCAGTTTCCCCGGCAGACGGCCGAGCACAGATACGCTGTATTTT. It is translated as CASSFPGRRPSTDTLYF.

The rearrangement links TRBV5-1 to TRBJ1-1; D call uncertain. The V end was cut by 0 bases, the J end by 0 bases, with 9 bases between. The CDR3 extends over 15 amino acids. Germline V gene lookup returns CDR1 SGHRS and CDR2 YFSETQ. This chain's CDR3 is CASSLGTTMNTEAFF. In DNA, the CDR3 is TGCGCCAGCAGCTTGGGCACTACGATGAACACTGAAGCTTTCTTT.

The chain has TRBV18 and TRBJ2-3, with D perhaps matching TRBD2 (6 bases). CDR1 KGHSH and CDR2 LQKENI come from the germline V gene. This CDR3 has 15 residues. V lost 3 bases, J lost 3 bases, and 13 bases lay in between. For the CDR3, the DNA is TGTGCCAGCTCACCCCTCGGGGGTGAGACAGATACGCAGTATTTT. It encodes CASSPLGGETDTQYF.

In this sample, this clonotype turned up a few times. The chain couples TRBV7-9 to TRBJ1-6, with D hard to call. The germline gives CDR1 SEHNR, CDR2 FQNEAQ (reference sequence). V was cut by 1 base and J by 3 bases, with 10 bases left in between. CDR3 length: 16 amino acids. CDR3: CASSLGRGNYNSPLHF. The DNA of the CDR3 is TGTGCCAGCAGCTTAGGACGGGGAAACTATAATTCACCCCTCCACTTT.

Details on this clonotype: Just one base apart from a much larger clone, this may be a read error. The chain uses TRBV7-2 and TRBJ2-7; the match to TRBD1 covers 8 bases. The germline CDR1 and CDR2 sequences are SGHTA and FQGNSA. This CDR3 is built from 17 residues. CDR3 DNA sequence: TGTGTCAGCAGCCAACCCCCGGACAGGGATAGACCCTACGAGCAGTACTTC. This codes for CVSSQPPDRDRPYEQYF.

The V call is TRBV4-3, the J call TRBJ2-1, with TRBD1 as a possible D gene (6 bases). V was shortened by 0 bases and J by 13 bases, with 16 bases between the two germline ends. The CDR3 is 14 amino acids. Germline V CDR1 and CDR2: LGHNA, YSLEER. The CDR3 region has the DNA TGCGCCAGCAGCCAAGACAGGGGTAGGGAGACCCAGTTCTTC. Translation: CASSQDRGRETQFF.

The chain carries TRBV20-1 and TRBJ2-5; 9 bases are shared with TRBD1. This CDR3 has 15 residues. Germline assignment: CDR1 DFQATT and CDR2 SNEGSKA (reference sequence). The ends lost 6 bases at V and 4 bases at J; junction bases unmatched: 12. The CDR3 is CSAAWWTGVRETQYF. CDR3 bases: TGCAGTGCGGCGTGGTGGACAGGGGTTCGAGAGACCCAGTACTTC.

V usage is TRBV5-1 and J usage is TRBJ1-5; TRBD1 aligns across 7 bases. This CDR3 is built from 16 residues. CDR1 is SGHRS, CDR2 YFSETQ, per germline. V lost 4 bases to trimming and J lost 3 bases; unmatched junction nucleotides: 10. Written as DNA, the CDR3 is TGCGCCAGCAGCCTCCTCCCGACAGGGATCAATCAGCCCCAGCATTTT. Translation: CASSLLPTGINQPQHF.

This clonotype was counted a few times. The chain combines TRBV2 with TRBJ2-3, with 14 bases lining up with TRBD2. Germline CDR1 and CDR2: SNHLY and FYNNEI. J gave up 4 bases and V 6 bases, and 12 bases lay outside the gene matches. The CDR3 is 18 residues long. CDR3: CASSGTIPGLAGADTQYF. The CDR3 region has the DNA TGTGCCAGCAGCGGGACGATACCGGGACTAGCGGGGGCAGATACGCAGTATTTT.

The chain joins TRBV12-3 or TRBV12-4 to TRBJ2-3; 10 nucleotides line up with TRBD1. V gave up 6 bases and J gave up 3 bases; unmatched junction bases: 6. The length of the CDR3 is 15 residues. CDR3 region: CASSHDRGRTDTQYF. CDR3 coding DNA: TGTGCCAGCAGCCACGACAGGGGGCGAACAGATACGCAGTATTTT.

Remarks on this clonotype: This clone may be a read error of a much larger clone one base away. This rearrangement joins TRBV20-1 to TRBJ2-5, with D possibly TRBD1 on 6 matching bases. The CDR3 contains 13 residues. V lost 7 bases to trimming and J lost 1 base, with 13 bases between them. The germline CDR1 and CDR2 sequences are DFQATT and SNEGSKA (reference sequence). CDR3 DNA: TGCAGTGTTAGGGGCAGGGGCCAAGAGACCCAGTACTTC. This encodes CSVRGRGQETQYF.